This TCR beta chain was identified during a study of cytomegalovirus exposure and HLA in healthy donors. Study at large: An earlier analysis identified 100 million to 130 million unique TCR beta sequences in about 190 million T cells.

Germline V lookup: CDR1 SEHNR, CDR2 FQNEAQ (reference sequence). The V gene end was trimmed by 4 bases and the J gene end by 3 bases; junction bases not matched to a gene: 3. The CDR3 contains 15 residues. It was with 60 Vbeta and 13 Jbeta primers that the PCR ran. Here immunoSEQ multiplex PCR was the method, and the copy in TCRdb shows in-frame clones only, minus some. The sample comprises some 120,000 clones, 15% to 20% of which are singletons, and around 2.6% rests with the top ten. The sequenced sample was PBMCs. V usage is TRBV7-9 and J usage is TRBJ1-4; TRBD1 aligns across 9 bases. This sequence originates from a female donor in good health and CMV-seropositive. DNA for the CDR3: TGTGCCAGCAGCTCGACAGGGGGGGCTAATGAAAAACTGTTTTTT. Translation gives CASSSTGGANEKLFF.